These 29 T cell receptor beta chains were sequenced from one sample in a study of PD-L1 blockade in urothelial cancer. Only in-frame clones appear in the TCRdb table, and some are missing; sequencing was by immunoSEQ multiplex PCR. The table lists 30,000 to 40,000 clones, 84% of them singletons. The time point is: pretreatment peripheral blood. The source was PBMCs, collected around atezolizumab (anti-PD-L1) treatment. These receptors were taken from a man aged 55 to 70 with urothelial cancer.

This clone was seen a single time. In DNA form, the CDR3 reads TGTGCCAGCAGACGCGGGGCCCGTAACACAGATACGCAGTATTTT. Protein product: CASRRGARNTDTQYF. V and J are TRBV2 and TRBJ2-3, with D perhaps TRBD2 (6 bases). V was shortened by 6 bases and J by 2 bases, with 15 bases between the two germline ends. Germline V gene sequence: CDR1 SNHLY, CDR2 FYNNEI. This CDR3 is built from 15 residues.

The V call is TRBV4-1, the J call TRBJ1-2; weak D call: TRBD1 (5 bases). The CDR3 is 15 amino acids. Trimming pared 4 bases from V and 4 bases from J, leaving 16 bases between. Germline values: CDR1 MGHRA, CDR2 YSYEKL. CDR3 DNA: TGCGCCAGCAGCCGGACACAAGCTACACTCTATGGCTACACCTTC. This encodes CASSRTQATLYGYTF.

J is TRBJ2-7 and V is TRBV14, with D perhaps TRBD2 (5 bases). CDR3 length equals 16 residues. The V and J ends lost 0 bases and 2 bases respectively, with 14 bases between them. Germline values: CDR1 SGHDN, CDR2 FVKESK. CDR3: CASSQERVRSTYEQYF. CDR3 in DNA: TGTGCCAGCAGCCAAGAGCGGGTAAGGAGCACCTACGAGCAGTACTTC.

This clone is a singleton in its sample. The rearrangement links TRBV5-1 to TRBJ1-4; weak D call: TRBD1 (6 bases). Germline V gene lookup returns CDR1 SGHRS and CDR2 YFSETQ. Between the trimmed V and J ends, which lost 6 bases and 8 bases, there was a span of 17 bases. The CDR3 extends over 14 amino acids. The CDR3 DNA reads TGCGCCAGCACCCTCGGGGGGCTAGGAGAAAAACTGTTTTTT. It yields the protein CASTLGGLGEKLFF.

This clone came up a few times. The gene calls are TRBV13 and TRBJ2-1, with D tentatively TRBD2 (5 bases). The CDR3 runs 13 residues. The ends were cut back, 5 bases at V and 5 bases at J, with 10 bases in the middle. In germline, CDR1 is PRHDT, CDR2 FYEKMQ (reference sequence). The CDR3 DNA follows: TGTGCCAGCAGCGTCACTAGTAACAATGAGCAGTTCTTC. Translation gives CASSVTSNNEQFF.

This clone was seen only once. The V gene is TRBV25-1, the J gene TRBJ2-3; perhaps TRBD2 as D (5 bases). CDR3 length: 16 residues. Per germline, CDR1 MGHDK and CDR2 SYGVNS. The V gene lost 2 bases and the J gene lost 0 bases, with 12 bases spanning the gap. The CDR3 loop is CASSEMSGTSTDTQYF. CDR3 DNA sequence: TGTGCCAGCAGTGAAATGAGCGGCACCAGCACAGATACGCAGTATTTT.

The chain has TRBV5-1 and TRBJ2-4; D gene unclear. The CDR3 is made up of 14 amino acids. The germline V and J ends were trimmed by 0 bases and 9 bases, with 13 bases remaining between them. Germline CDR1 and CDR2: SGHRS and YFSETQ. CDR3 sequence: CASSLGSPVAIQYF. DNA of the CDR3: TGCGCCAGCAGCTTGGGGTCGCCGGTCGCCATTCAGTACTTC.

This sequence joins TRBV18 and TRBJ2-5; a possible D gene is TRBD2 (6 bases). Germline V gene data show CDR1 as KGHSH and CDR2 as LQKENI. The germline V and J ends were trimmed by 2 bases and 4 bases, with 17 bases remaining between them. The CDR3 has 16 residues. Here the CDR3 DNA reads TGTGCCAGCTCACCATCCCGCGGGGAAGGAGGAGAGACCCAGTACTTC. It specifies CASSPSRGEGGETQYF. Together with reference TRBV18 and TRBJ2-5, the CDR3 gives the full variable domain: NAGVMQNPRHLVRRRGQEARLRCSPMKGHSHVYWYRQLPEEGLKFMVYLQKENIIDESGMPKERFSAEFPKEGPSILRIQQVVRGDSAAYFCASSPSRGEGGETQYFGPGTRLLVL.

The chain couples TRBV5-4 to TRBJ2-3; D perhaps matches TRBD1 (6 bases). V shed 9 bases and J shed 1 base, with 9 bases lying between them. This CDR3 is built from 12 residues. CDR1 is SGHNT and CDR2 is YYREEE in the germline V gene (reference sequence). The CDR3: CATRQGTDTQYF. The CDR3 DNA sequence: TGTGCCACCCGACAGGGCACAGATACGCAGTATTTT. The entire variable domain, with the rest obtained from reference TRBV5-4 and TRBJ2-3, is as follows: ETGVTQSPTHLIKTRGQQVTLRCSSQSGHNTVSWYQQALGQGPQFIFQYYREEENGRGNFPPRFSGLQFPNYSSELNVNALELDDSALYLCATRQGTDTQYFGPGTRLTVL.

In this sample, this clone turned up once. The CDR3 is CASSLGRGGNTIYF. CDR3 coding DNA: TGCGCCAGCAGCTTGGGACGGGGTGGAAACACCATATATTTT. The rearrangement links TRBV5-1 to TRBJ1-3, with D uncertain. Trimming stripped 0 bases from V and 3 bases from J, with 7 bases between. The CDR3 has 14 residues. CDR1 is SGHRS, CDR2 YFSETQ, per germline.

The chain recombines TRBV7-3 with TRBJ2-2, with a tentative D call TRBD1 (6 bases). The CDR3 covers 15 residues. Germline loops: CDR1 SGHTA, CDR2 FQGTGA. The ends were cut back, 1 base at V and 6 bases at J, with 12 bases in the middle. CDR3 nucleotides: TGTGCCAGCAGCTTAAGGGGGCCCCGGGCCGGGGAGCTGTTTTTT. Translated, it gives CASSLRGPRAGELFF.

V gene TRBV12-1 combines with J gene TRBJ2-3; the table's D call TRBD2 went unverified against the DNA. TRBV12-1 is a pseudogene segment. CDR3 length: 15 amino acids. CDR3 nucleotides: TGTGCCAGCAGCGTATCGTATACGGGGACAGATACGCAGTATTTT. This codes for CASSVSYTGTDTQYF.

The chain uses TRBV9 and TRBJ2-2, with TRBD2 matching 9 bases. The CDR3 consists of 15 residues. J lost 4 bases, V lost 2 bases, and 3 bases had no gene match. Germline CDR1 is SGDLS and CDR2 is YYNGEE. CDR3 coding DNA: TGTGCCAGCAGCGTTAGCGGGGGCCGCACCGGGGAGCTGTTTTTT. It specifies CASSVSGGRTGELFF.

V gene TRBV2 combines with J gene TRBJ2-1; TRBD1 agrees at 8 bases. The J segment lost 2 bases and the V segment lost 6 bases, leaving 9 bases of the junction unmatched. The CDR3 contains 16 residues. CDR1 SNHLY and CDR2 FYNNEI come from the germline V gene. The CDR3 spells CASSPPGQVTYNEQFF. CDR3 DNA sequence: TGTGCCAGCAGCCCCCCGGGACAGGTGACCTACAATGAGCAGTTCTTC.

The chain links TRBV28 to TRBJ1-1; 9 nucleotides align to TRBD1. Germline CDR1 and CDR2: MDHEN and SYDVKM. Unmatched junction bases numbered 10, after V lost 8 bases and J lost 0 bases. This CDR3 has 16 residues. Here the CDR3 reads CASPPGQGYMNTEAFF. The CDR3 DNA follows: TGTGCCAGCCCCCCGGGACAGGGATACATGAACACTGAAGCTTTCTTT.

In DNA form, the CDR3 reads TGTGCCAGCTCACCACCCCCGGACAGGGGAGGGGAGCAGTACTTC. Translated: CASSPPPDRGGEQYF. The chain uses TRBV18 and TRBJ2-7, with 9 bases lining up with TRBD1. V trimming: 0 bases; J trimming: 7 bases; junction bases outside the gene matches: 7. The germline gives CDR1 KGHSH, CDR2 LQKENI. This CDR3 region has 15 residues. The whole variable domain, remainder taken from reference TRBV18 and TRBJ2-7, is NAGVMQNPRHLVRRRGQEARLRCSPMKGHSHVYWYRQLPEEGLKFMVYLQKENIIDESGMPKERFSAEFPKEGPSILRIQQVVRGDSAAYFCASSPPPDRGGEQYFGPGTRLTVT.

Regarding this clone: Compared with germline, one end of the junction differs, possibly owing to a read error. Here the CDR3 reads CASSYKASTGGLDF. The CDR3, as DNA: TGTGCCAGCAGCTACAAGGCTTCGACAGGGGGCTTGGATTTT. The chain is built from TRBV11-3 and TRBJ2-3; 10 bases map to TRBD1. Germline-derived CDR1 and CDR2 are SGHNT and YENEEA. The CDR3 covers 14 residues.

V and J are TRBV5-4 and TRBJ2-1; 7 bases match TRBD2. With 4 bases clipped from V and 3 bases from J, the junction kept 10 bases outside the gene matches. The CDR3 consists of 16 residues. Germline CDR1 reads SGHNT; CDR2 reads YYREEE (reference sequence). The CDR3 spells CASSRDYAPNYNEQFF. DNA of the CDR3: TGTGCCAGCAGCCGGGACTACGCTCCCAACTACAATGAGCAGTTCTTC.

In this sample, this clone turned up many times. This chain joins TRBV7-2 and TRBJ2-7; 11 bases are shared with TRBD2. Losses at the gene ends were 2 bases for V and 3 bases for J; bases not matched to a gene: 3. The CDR3 spans 15 residues. Germline lookup yields CDR1 SGHTA and CDR2 FQGNSA. CDR3 DNA: TGTGCCAGCAGCTTACGGGGGACTAGCGGCTACGAGCAGTACTTC. It is translated as CASSLRGTSGYEQYF.

This clone was observed a handful of times. This chain joins TRBV28 and TRBJ1-1; D gene unclear. V lost 1 base and J 0 bases, leaving 6 bases between the germline ends. The CDR3 has 14 amino acids. Per germline, CDR1 MDHEN and CDR2 SYDVKM. The DNA of the CDR3 is TGTGCCAGCAGTTTATCATCAGTGAACACTGAAGCTTTCTTT. Its translation is CASSLSSVNTEAFF.

The rearrangement joins TRBV27 to TRBJ2-7; possibly TRBD2 for D (6 bases). The CDR3 consists of 13 residues. V dropped 2 bases and J dropped 3 bases, with 8 bases sitting between them. Germline loops: CDR1 MNHEY, CDR2 SMNVEV (reference sequence). The CDR3 protein is CASSLRGNYEQYF. The CDR3 DNA reads as TGTGCCAGCAGTTTACGCGGGAACTACGAGCAGTACTTC.

The V call is TRBV19, the J call TRBJ2-1, with TRBD2 matching over 7 bases. V shed 1 base, J shed 13 bases, and the junction held 7 bases outside the gene matches. Germline lookup yields CDR1 LNHDA and CDR2 SQIVND (reference sequence). CDR3 length: 13 residues. DNA of the CDR3: TGTGCCAGTAGTATAGGACTAGCCTCGGTACAGTTCTTC. It yields the protein CASSIGLASVQFF.

The chain combines TRBV13 with TRBJ1-1; tentative D call: TRBD1 (5 bases). The V and J ends lost 1 base and 4 bases respectively, with 7 bases between them. CDR3 length: 13 residues. Germline V gene sequence: CDR1 PRHDT, CDR2 FYEKMQ (reference sequence). In DNA, the CDR3 is TGTGCCAGCAGCTTAGCCAGGGCCACTGAAGCTTTCTTT. It encodes CASSLARATEAFF.

This sequence joins TRBV9 and TRBJ1-3; D unclear. CDR3 size: 11 residues. Germline values: CDR1 SGDLS, CDR2 YYNGEE. V was cut by 7 bases and J by 3 bases, with 5 bases left in between. The CDR3 DNA reads TGTGCCAGCTCCTTTGGAAACACCATATATTTT. Translating it yields CASSFGNTIYF. The full variable domain, in which reference TRBV9 and TRBJ1-3 provide the parts outside the CDR3, is DSGVTQTPKHLITATGQRVTLRCSPRSGDLSVYWYQQSLDQGLQFLIQYYNGEERAKGNILERFSAQQFPDLHSELNLSSLELGDSALYFCASSFGNTIYFGEGSWLTVV.

This clone was observed a handful of times. This chain uses TRBV10-3 with TRBJ1-1; no firm D call. Trimming removed 5 bases at V and 1 base at J, with 17 bases between. The CDR3 contains 16 residues. CDR1 is ENHRY, CDR2 SYGVKD, per germline. The CDR3 loop is CAISNPSGSANTEAFF. DNA for the CDR3: TGTGCCATCAGTAACCCAAGCGGATCAGCGAACACTGAAGCTTTCTTT.

The chain employs TRBV2 and TRBJ1-2; tentatively, D is TRBD1 (6 bases). CDR3 length: 13 amino acids. V lost 10 bases to trimming and J lost 5 bases, with 17 bases between them. Germline CDR1 is SNHLY and CDR2 is FYNNEI. CDR3 loop: CANYAQGSYGYTF. In DNA form, the CDR3 reads TGTGCCAACTATGCACAGGGATCGTATGGCTACACCTTC.

This sequence joins TRBV10-3 and TRBJ2-7, with D perhaps TRBD2 (6 bases). This CDR3 is built from 12 residues. Trimming left V 2 bases short and J 7 bases short, with 9 bases between. Germline V lookup: CDR1 ENHRY, CDR2 SYGVKD. The DNA of the CDR3 is TGTGCCATCAGTGAGGGGGGGTCGGAGCAGTACTTC. It encodes CAISEGGSEQYF.

This clone was seen just once. V usage is TRBV9 and J usage is TRBJ1-2, with TRBD1 matching 7 bases. The germline V gene has CDR1 SGDLS and CDR2 YYNGEE. Germline trimming cut 2 bases from V and 4 bases from J; bases unmatched to any gene: 2. CDR3 length: 13 residues. The CDR3 sequence: CASSVTGPYGYTF. The CDR3 bases are TGTGCCAGCAGCGTGACAGGGCCCTATGGCTACACCTTC.

This chain uses TRBV7-3 with TRBJ1-5, with a weak D call TRBD1 (5 bases). CDR1 is SGHTA, CDR2 FQGTGA, per germline. V lost 0 bases to trimming and J lost 5 bases, with 8 bases between them. This CDR3 region has 14 residues. The CDR3 loop reads CASSLTGPDQPQHF. Here the CDR3 DNA reads TGTGCCAGCAGCTTAACGGGGCCTGATCAGCCCCAGCATTTT.